This is a list of T cell receptor beta chains from one sample in a study of T-cell reconstitution after alpha-beta-depleted transplantation in children. TCRdb reprocessed the PCR reads with MiXCR, giving one entry per CDR3 protein. The data hold about 610,000 distinct CDR3 sequences, with about 11% observed a single time. The specimen comprised PBMCs from the stem cell graft donor, sampled from the stem cell graft. The receptors shown here come from a human donor who donated a stem cell graft to a child with acute myeloid leukemia. CDR3s include the opening cysteine and the closing phenylalanine or tryptophan. A D gene is named only where the DNA matches it firmly. For some rows the clone size is stated as once, few or many, or as a class when expanded; others skip it.

d_call: TRBD1
v_call: TRBV7-8
clone_size: many
j_call: TRBJ1-6
cdr3_nt: TGTGCCAGCAGCTCCGACAGGGTAGATTCACCCCTCCACTTT
cdr3_aa: CASSSDRVDSPLHF

d_call: .
v_call: TRBV18
clone_size: .
j_call: TRBJ2-1
cdr3_nt: TGTGCCAGCTCACCATCGGGACATGAGTCCTACAATGAGCAGTTCTTC
cdr3_aa: CASSPSGHESYNEQFF

d_call: .
v_call: TRBV20-1
clone_size: .
j_call: TRBJ1-2
cdr3_nt: TGCAGTGCTAGTTGGCCCCGTGGGGATATGAGCTACACCTTC
cdr3_aa: CSASWPRGDMSYTF

d_call: .
v_call: TRBV28
clone_size: few
j_call: TRBJ2-5
cdr3_nt: TGTGCCAGCAGTTTACCCACAGGCGTTGGAGAGACCCAGTACTTC
cdr3_aa: CASSLPTGVGETQYF

d_call: .
v_call: TRBV6-1
clone_size: few
j_call: TRBJ1-2
cdr3_nt: TGTGCCAGCAGTGACACCTCAGGGAAACGGCTCGGCTACACCTTC
cdr3_aa: CASSDTSGKRLGYTF

d_call: TRBD1
v_call: TRBV20-1
clone_size: few
j_call: TRBJ1-2
cdr3_nt: TGCAGTGCTAGAGATGCCAGGGGGGATGGCTACACCTTC
cdr3_aa: CSARDARGDGYTF

d_call: TRBD1
v_call: TRBV12-3/TRBV12-4
clone_size: many
j_call: TRBJ1-2
cdr3_nt: TGTGCCAGCAGGGACACAGGGGGCCACTATGGCTACACCTTC
cdr3_aa: CASRDTGGHYGYTF

d_call: TRBD2
v_call: TRBV20-1
clone_size: few
j_call: TRBJ2-3
cdr3_nt: TGCAGTGCTAGAGGAGCGGGAGGTTTAACAGATACGCAGTATTTT
cdr3_aa: CSARGAGGLTDTQYF

d_call: TRBD1
v_call: TRBV20-1
clone_size: few
j_call: TRBJ2-7
cdr3_nt: TGCAGTGCTAGAGTTGCCTCGGGACAGAAGTCTCTCTACGAGCAGTACTTC
cdr3_aa: CSARVASGQKSLYEQYF

d_call: .
v_call: TRBV20-1
clone_size: few
j_call: TRBJ2-6
cdr3_nt: TGCAGTGCTAGAGATCTCTACTCTGGGGCCAACGTCCTGACTTTC
cdr3_aa: CSARDLYSGANVLTF

d_call: .
v_call: TRBV4-3
clone_size: few
j_call: TRBJ2-1
cdr3_nt: TGCGCCAGCAGCCAAGTGCCCGACAACAGTAACAATGAGCAGTTCTTC
cdr3_aa: CASSQVPDNSNNEQFF

d_call: .
v_call: TRBV29-1
clone_size: .
j_call: TRBJ2-3
cdr3_nt: TGCAGCGATGACGGTAGCACAGATACGCAGTATTTT
cdr3_aa: CSDDGSTDTQYF

d_call: .
v_call: TRBV29-1
clone_size: many
j_call: TRBJ2-1
cdr3_nt: TGCAGCGTTGCCAAGAGGGCCTCCTACAATGAGCAGTTCTTC
cdr3_aa: CSVAKRASYNEQFF

d_call: .
v_call: TRBV5-1
clone_size: few
j_call: TRBJ2-3
cdr3_nt: TGCGCCAGCAGCGTGGAGAGGGATACGCAGTATTTT
cdr3_aa: CASSVERDTQYF

d_call: TRBD1
v_call: TRBV7-9
clone_size: few
j_call: TRBJ2-5
cdr3_nt: TGTGCCAGCAGCTTCGGGACAGGGGGCGCAGAGACCCAGTACTTC
cdr3_aa: CASSFGTGGAETQYF

d_call: .
v_call: TRBV12-3/TRBV12-4
clone_size: many
j_call: TRBJ2-7
cdr3_nt: TGTGCCAGCAGTGCAAGCGGGCCCTACGAGCAGTACTTC
cdr3_aa: CASSASGPYEQYF

d_call: .
v_call: TRBV6-6
clone_size: many
j_call: TRBJ2-7
cdr3_nt: TGTGCCAGCAGAAGACAGGTCGCCTACGAGCAGTACTTC
cdr3_aa: CASRRQVAYEQYF

d_call: .
v_call: TRBV6-5
clone_size: .
j_call: TRBJ2-7
cdr3_nt: TGTGCCAGCAGTTACCGGGACTCCGGTCCCTACGAGCAGTACTTC
cdr3_aa: CASSYRDSGPYEQYF

d_call: .
v_call: TRBV29-1
clone_size: few
j_call: TRBJ2-7
cdr3_nt: TGCAGCGTAGTAGCGACCATGACCCAGCAGTACTTC
cdr3_aa: CSVVATMTQQYF

d_call: .
v_call: TRBV20-1
clone_size: .
j_call: TRBJ1-3
cdr3_nt: TGCAGTGCCCGACCCGCGGGGAGCTCTGGAAACACCATATATTTT
cdr3_aa: CSARPAGSSGNTIYF

d_call: .
v_call: TRBV7-7
clone_size: few
j_call: TRBJ2-7
cdr3_nt: TGTGCTAGCAGCTTAGGAGGAGGGGGCGAGCAGTACTTC
cdr3_aa: CASSLGGGGEQYF

d_call: .
v_call: TRBV2
clone_size: .
j_call: TRBJ1-5
cdr3_nt: TGTGCCAGCAGTCAGGGATTCGGTAGCAATCAGCCCCAGCATTTT
cdr3_aa: CASSQGFGSNQPQHF

d_call: TRBD1
v_call: TRBV5-1
clone_size: many
j_call: TRBJ2-2
cdr3_nt: TGCGCCAGCAGCCAAAGACAGGGCACCGGGGAGCTGTTTTTT
cdr3_aa: CASSQRQGTGELFF

d_call: .
v_call: TRBV12-3/TRBV12-4
clone_size: .
j_call: TRBJ1-1
cdr3_nt: TGTGCCAGCAGTTTCGGGAATGAAGCTTTCTTT
cdr3_aa: CASSFGNEAFF

d_call: .
v_call: TRBV24-1
clone_size: many
j_call: TRBJ1-5
cdr3_nt: TGTGCCACCAGTGATTCACGCGTGAGCAATCAGCCCCAGCATTTT
cdr3_aa: CATSDSRVSNQPQHF

d_call: TRBD2
v_call: TRBV24-1
clone_size: .
j_call: TRBJ2-7
cdr3_nt: TGTGCCACCAGTTTCGGACTAGGGTACGAGCAGTACTTC
cdr3_aa: CATSFGLGYEQYF

d_call: TRBD1
v_call: TRBV6-5
clone_size: few
j_call: TRBJ1-2
cdr3_nt: TGTGCCAGCAGTTACTCAAACACGGACAGGGTAAATGGCTACACCTTC
cdr3_aa: CASSYSNTDRVNGYTF

d_call: .
v_call: TRBV6-2/TRBV6-3
clone_size: .
j_call: TRBJ2-6
cdr3_nt: TGTGCCAGCAGTACCAAGCATTTCGGACTGATCTCTGGGGCCAACGTCCTGACTTTC
cdr3_aa: CASSTKHFGLISGANVLTF

d_call: .
v_call: TRBV25-1
clone_size: few
j_call: TRBJ2-5
cdr3_nt: TGTGCCAGCAGTGAATCGTTTAACTACAGGGCTCAAGAGACCCAGTACTTC
cdr3_aa: CASSESFNYRAQETQYF

d_call: .
v_call: TRBV29-1
clone_size: many
j_call: TRBJ2-2
cdr3_nt: TGCAGCGGAGGGGAGGCGAGAACCGGGGAGCTGTTTTTT
cdr3_aa: CSGGEARTGELFF

d_call: .
v_call: TRBV5-5
clone_size: few
j_call: TRBJ2-3
cdr3_nt: TGTGCCAGCAGCTTCTTACCCGAGGCCCCCGGGGATACGCAGTATTTT
cdr3_aa: CASSFLPEAPGDTQYF